This TCR beta chain was found in a study of T cell responses to AZD1222 COVID-19 vaccine. Some clones are missing from TCRdb's copy, which holds only in-frame ones; the method was immunoSEQ multiplex PCR. The table lists about 86,000 clones, roughly 86% of them singletons. CDR1 SGHVS and CDR2 FQNEAQ come from the germline V gene. The V end was cut by 4 bases, the J end by 0 bases, with 15 bases between. The CDR3 has 16 amino acids. The chain links TRBV7-8 to TRBJ1-2, with TRBD1 as a possible D gene (6 bases). The sequence came from an adult in good health. The source was peripheral blood, collected on day 0 of AZD1222 vaccination. The CDR3 bases are TGTGCCAGCAGCTCCGGACAGTGGGGAGCTAACTATGGCTACACCTTC. Encoded protein: CASSSGQWGANYGYTF.